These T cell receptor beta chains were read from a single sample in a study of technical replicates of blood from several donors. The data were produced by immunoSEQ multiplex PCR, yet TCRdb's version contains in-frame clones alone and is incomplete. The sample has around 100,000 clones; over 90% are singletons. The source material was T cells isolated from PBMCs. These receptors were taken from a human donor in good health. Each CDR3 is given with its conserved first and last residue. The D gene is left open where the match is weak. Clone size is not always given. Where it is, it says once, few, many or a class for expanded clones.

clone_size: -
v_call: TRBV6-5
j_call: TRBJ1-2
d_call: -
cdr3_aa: CASSRGSHPNYGYTF
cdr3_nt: TGTGCCAGCAGCCGCGGCAGCCACCCTAACTATGGCTACACCTTC

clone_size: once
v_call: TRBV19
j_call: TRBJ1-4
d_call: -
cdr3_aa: CATGRDFVSATNEKLFF
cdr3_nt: TGTGCCACAGGTCGGGACTTCGTCTCCGCAACTAATGAAAAACTGTTTTTT

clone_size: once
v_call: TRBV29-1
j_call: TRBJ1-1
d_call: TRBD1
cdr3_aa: CSVRQGRDTEAFF
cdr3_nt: TGCAGCGTGAGACAGGGGAGGGACACTGAAGCTTTCTTT

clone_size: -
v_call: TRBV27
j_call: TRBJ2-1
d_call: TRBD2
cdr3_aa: CASSSIIYRDPPGLAFNEQFF
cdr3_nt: TGTGCCAGCAGTTCAATCATATACCGGGATCCCCCGGGACTAGCATTCAATGAGCAGTTCTTC

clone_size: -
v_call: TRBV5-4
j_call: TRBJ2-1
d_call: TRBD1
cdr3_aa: CASSPAGQGGSEQFF
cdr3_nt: TGTGCCAGCAGCCCCGCGGGACAGGGAGGAAGTGAGCAGTTCTTC

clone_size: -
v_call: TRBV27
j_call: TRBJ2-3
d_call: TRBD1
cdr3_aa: CASSFKLGTGRSTDTQYF
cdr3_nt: TGTGCCAGCAGTTTCAAGTTAGGGACAGGGCGATCCACAGATACGCAGTATTTT

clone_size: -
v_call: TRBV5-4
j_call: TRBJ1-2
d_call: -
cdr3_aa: CASSQDQKNYGYTF
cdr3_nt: TGTGCCAGCAGCCAAGATCAGAAAAACTATGGCTACACCTTC

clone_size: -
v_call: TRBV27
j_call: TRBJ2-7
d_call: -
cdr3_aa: CASSLTGFSYEQYF
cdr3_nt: TGTGCCAGCAGTTTAACAGGTTTCTCCTACGAGCAGTACTTC

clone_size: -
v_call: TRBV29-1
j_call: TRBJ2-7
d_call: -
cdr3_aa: CSGGDLLSYEQYF
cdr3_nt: TGCAGCGGCGGGGACTTATTATCCTACGAGCAGTACTTC

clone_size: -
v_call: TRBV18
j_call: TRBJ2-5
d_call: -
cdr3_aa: CASSPTVGRGETQYF
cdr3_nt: TGTGCCAGCTCACCAACGGTCGGCAGGGGAGAGACCCAGTACTTC

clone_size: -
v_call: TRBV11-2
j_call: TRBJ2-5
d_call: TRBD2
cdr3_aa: CASRPLAGLAGTQYF
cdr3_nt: TGTGCCAGCCGGCCGCTAGCGGGCCTAGCGGGGACCCAGTACTTC

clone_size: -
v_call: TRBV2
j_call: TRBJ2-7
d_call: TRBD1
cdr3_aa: CASGQGYEQYF
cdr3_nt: TGTGCCAGTGGACAGGGCTACGAGCAGTACTTC

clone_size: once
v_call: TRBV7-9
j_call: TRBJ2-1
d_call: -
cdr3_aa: CASSFVLSAVTNEQFF
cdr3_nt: TGTGCCAGCAGCTTCGTGCTTTCAGCGGTTACAAATGAGCAATTCTTC

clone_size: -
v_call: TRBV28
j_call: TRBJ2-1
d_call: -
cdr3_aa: CASGRQYLRFF
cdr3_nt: TGTGCCAGCGGTAGACAGTACCTTAGGTTCTTC

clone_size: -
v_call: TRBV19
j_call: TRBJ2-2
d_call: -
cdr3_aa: CASIPYGGNTGELFF
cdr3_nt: TGTGCCAGTATCCCCTACGGGGGGAACACCGGGGAGCTGTTTTTT

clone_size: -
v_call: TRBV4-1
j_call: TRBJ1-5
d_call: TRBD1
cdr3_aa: CASSPTGGEAPNQPQHF
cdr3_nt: TGCGCCAGCAGCCCGACAGGGGGCGAAGCCCCCAATCAGCCCCAGCATTTT

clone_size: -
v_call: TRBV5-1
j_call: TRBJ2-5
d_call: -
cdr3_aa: CASSPGQPEETQYF
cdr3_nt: TGCGCCAGCAGCCCAGGGCAGCCAGAAGAGACCCAGTACTTC

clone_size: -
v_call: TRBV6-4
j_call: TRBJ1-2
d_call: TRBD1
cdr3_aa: CASSDTDRLEDYTF
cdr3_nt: TGTGCCAGCAGTGATACGGACAGGCTGGAAGACTACACCTTC

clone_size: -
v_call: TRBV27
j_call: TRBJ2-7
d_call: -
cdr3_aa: CASSYIASHEQYF
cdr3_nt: TGTGCCAGCAGTTACATTGCTTCCCACGAGCAGTACTTC

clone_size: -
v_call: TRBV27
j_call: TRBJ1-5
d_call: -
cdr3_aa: CASSHSGEGSNQPQHF
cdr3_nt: TGTGCCAGCAGTCACTCGGGAGAAGGGAGCAATCAGCCCCAGCATTTT

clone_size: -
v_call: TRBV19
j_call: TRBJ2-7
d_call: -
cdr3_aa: CASSYPGGYEQYF
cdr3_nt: TGTGCCAGTAGTTACCCCGGCGGCTACGAGCAGTACTTC

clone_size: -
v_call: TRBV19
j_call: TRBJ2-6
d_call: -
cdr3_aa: CASSRGGAGTTGSGPGANVLTF
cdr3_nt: TGTGCCAGTAGTCGGGGAGGGGCTGGGACAACCGGTTCGGGCCCTGGGGCCAACGTCCTGACTTTC